This TCR beta chain was retrieved from a study of brain T cells in children with intractable seizures (dated by TCRdb to about 2021). Notes on the research overall: Resected brain tissue from fewer than 60 pediatric epilepsy surgery cases was initially screened for immune gene transcripts with a NanoString immunology panel. Eight of the 12 selected surgery cases also had pre-surgery blood sequenced, which left four cases with brain tissue only.

The time point label for this specimen denotes: blood from clinic visit 5 months post-surgery; TSC patient then seizure free. The surgery cases that showed the highest brain T cell transcript signatures were chosen for TCR beta chain sequencing of brain tissue, and of blood when it was available. Patients had been treated with at least one anti-epileptic drug before surgery. TCR-sequenced patients were children with drug-resistant epilepsy due to tuberous sclerosis complex, focal cortical dysplasia, Rasmussen encephalitis or hemimegalencephaly. Bulk genomic DNA was extracted from unsorted brain tissue and whole blood with the Monarch genomic DNA purification kit. The immunoSEQ assay was applied to genomic DNA to generate the TCR beta chain sequences. Concerning the study's data processing: CDR3 sequences that did not begin with the conserved framework cysteine at position 104 were removed manually. To get clonality, the normalized Shannon's Diversity Index was subtracted from one, giving values from 0 (maximal diversity) to 1 (oligoclonal). Chi-squared comparison-of-proportions tests were used to check whether the frequency of the same CDR3 differed between samples, for example brain versus blood. Public clonotypes were identified by searching immuneACCESS, and similarity to known antiviral clonotypes was assessed with the VDJdb browser. Held by TCRdb, this immuneACCESS table contains in-frame sequences only and omits some clones. Under half of the omission traces to an unresolved V gene where checked; the cause of the rest is unknown. V and J calls and clone size follow that table, whereas D and trimming were derived from the DNA. Recorded for this sample are about 340,000 clones; nearly 95% of them occurred a single time. About 6% of the sample is in the top ten clones.

Broad study findings and their caveats: Viral specificity was inferred solely from CDR3 sequence similarity, and the HCMV serostatus of the patients was not known. Because sequencing depth differed between pre- and post-surgery blood, the absence of clones from the pre-surgery sample may reflect undersampling.

Points on this clone: Its antigen is not yet known. The sample holds no much larger clone one base away, and base qualities are not on file.

Including cysteine and phenylalanine, the CDR3 has 14 amino acids. Only the CDR3 DNA stays, 42 bases, in frame from base 1. CDR1 SGHAT and CDR2 FQNNGV are derived from the germline V gene. Trimming removed 2 bases from V and 7 bases from J, leaving 9 bases between the germline ends. In this chain, TRBV11-2 is recombined with TRBJ1-6; the D gene cannot be named for sure. This sequence originates from a boy under two years old with tuberous sclerosis and intractable seizures. Sample: peripheral blood, taken more than 4 months after surgery. The CDR3 protein sequence reads: CASSLWAGNSPLHF. At the DNA level, the sequence is TGTGCCAGCAGCTTATGGGCAGGAAATTCACCCCTCCACTTT.